The following is a TCR beta chain sequence with its context. The PCR contained 60 Vbeta and 13 Jbeta primers. Here immunoSEQ multiplex PCR was the method, and the copy in TCRdb shows in-frame clones only, minus some. The sample shows about 190,000 clones, 81% of them seen only once. This entry belongs to a study of cytomegalovirus exposure and HLA in healthy donors. The CDR3 is 14 residues long. V was cut by 0 bases and J by 5 bases, with 10 bases left in between. CDR1 and CDR2 (germline): LGHNA, YNFKEQ. Sequencing was performed on PBMCs. The V gene is TRBV4-2, the J gene TRBJ1-2; D may be TRBD1 (5 bases). The receptor comes from a man in his forties in good health and CMV-seropositive. The CDR3 region is CASSQDLQGYGYTF. The DNA of the CDR3 is TGTGCCAGCAGCCAAGATCTCCAGGGATATGGCTACACCTTC.